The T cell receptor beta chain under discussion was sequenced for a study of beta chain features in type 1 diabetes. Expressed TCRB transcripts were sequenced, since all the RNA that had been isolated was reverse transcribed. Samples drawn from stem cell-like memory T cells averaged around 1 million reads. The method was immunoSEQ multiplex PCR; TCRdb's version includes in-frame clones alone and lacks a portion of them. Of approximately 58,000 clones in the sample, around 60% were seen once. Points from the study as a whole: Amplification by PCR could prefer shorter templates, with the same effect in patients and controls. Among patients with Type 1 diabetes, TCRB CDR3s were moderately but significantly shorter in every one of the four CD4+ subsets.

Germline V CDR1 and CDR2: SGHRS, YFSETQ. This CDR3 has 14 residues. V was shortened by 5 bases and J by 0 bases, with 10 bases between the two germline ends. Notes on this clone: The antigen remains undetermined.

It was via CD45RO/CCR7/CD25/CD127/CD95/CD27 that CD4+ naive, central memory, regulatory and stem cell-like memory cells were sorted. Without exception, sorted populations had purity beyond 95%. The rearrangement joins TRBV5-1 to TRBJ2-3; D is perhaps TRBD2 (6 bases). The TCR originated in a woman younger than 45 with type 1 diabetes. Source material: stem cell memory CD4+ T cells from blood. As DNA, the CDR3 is TGCGCCAGCAGTCCGGGAGAAAGCACAGATACGCAGTATTTT. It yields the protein CASSPGESTDTQYF.